The 17 T cell receptor beta chains in this list originate from one sample, sequenced in a study of blood T cell repertoires in COVID-19. The data were produced by immunoSEQ multiplex PCR, yet TCRdb's version contains in-frame clones alone and is incomplete. The sample has about 41,000 clones; approximately 90% are singletons. Source material: peripheral blood. Receptors were obtained from a man aged 60 to 75 with acute or convalescent COVID-19.

The rearrangement links TRBV5-1 to TRBJ1-6; 8 bases align to TRBD1. V gave up 4 bases and J gave up 8 bases; unmatched junction bases: 8. The CDR3 has 15 residues. From germline, CDR1 is SGHRS and CDR2 YFSETQ. This CDR3 reads CASSQRQGIDSPLHF. As DNA, the CDR3 is TGCGCCAGCAGCCAACGACAGGGGATAGATTCACCCCTCCACTTT.

The chain combines TRBV11-2 with TRBJ1-2; 8 positions match TRBD1. J lost 5 bases, V lost 5 bases, and 10 bases had no gene match. Germline V lookup: CDR1 SGHAT, CDR2 FQNNGV. The length of the CDR3 is 15 residues. The CDR3 loop reads CASSPRGDRLYGYTF. The CDR3 DNA reads TGTGCCAGCAGCCCTCGGGGGGACAGGTTGTATGGCTACACCTTC. The variable domain in full, with the rest retrieved from reference TRBV11-2 and TRBJ1-2, is EAGVAQSPRYKIIEKRQSVAFWCNPISGHATLYWYQQILGQGPKLLIQFQNNGVVDDSQLPKDRFSAERLKGVDSTLKIQPAKLEDSAVYLCASSPRGDRLYGYTFGSGTRLTVV.

This chain's CDR3 is CASSIDRVTEAFF. The CDR3 nucleotides are TGTGCCAGCAGCATCGACAGGGTCACTGAAGCTTTCTTT. V usage is TRBV7-9 and J usage is TRBJ1-1; TRBD1 matches 7 bases. This CDR3 comprises 13 residues. Germline V gene data show CDR1 as SEHNR and CDR2 as FQNEAQ (reference sequence). V lost 5 bases to trimming and J lost 4 bases; unmatched junction nucleotides: 4.

V gene TRBV12-3 or TRBV12-4 combines with J gene TRBJ2-3; D unclear. V was cut by 3 bases and J by 13 bases, with 17 bases left in between. This CDR3 region has 13 residues. CDR3 in amino acids: CASSFSESQPKYF. The CDR3 DNA is TGTGCCAGCAGTTTCTCGGAGTCCCAACCCAAGTATTTT.

This chain connects TRBV19 to TRBJ1-2; 7 bases agree with TRBD1. V lost 4 bases, J lost 0 bases, and 5 bases stayed unmatched. The CDR3 totals 15 residues. CDR1 and CDR2 from the germline V gene are LNHDA and SQIVND (reference sequence). The CDR3 sequence: CASSNRQGTNYGYTF. The CDR3 bases are TGTGCCAGTAGTAATCGACAGGGAACTAACTATGGCTACACCTTC.

The rearrangement uses TRBV9 and TRBJ2-7; 11 bases are a match to TRBD1. The CDR3 totals 14 residues. The V gene end was trimmed by 2 bases and the J gene end by 6 bases; junction bases not matched to a gene: 4. Germline V CDR1 and CDR2: SGDLS, YYNGEE. CDR3 DNA: TGTGCCAGCAGCGTCTGGGACAGGGGGGTCGAGCAGTACTTC. Translated: CASSVWDRGVEQYF. The full variable domain, its missing parts supplied by reference TRBV9 and TRBJ2-7, is DSGVTQTPKHLITATGQRVTLRCSPRSGDLSVYWYQQSLDQGLQFLIQYYNGEERAKGNILERFSAQQFPDLHSELNLSSLELGDSALYFCASSVWDRGVEQYFGPGTRLTVT.

This clone was picked up a small number of times. The chain combines TRBV15 with TRBJ2-7; a weak D match, TRBD1 (5 bases). The V and J ends lost 4 bases and 2 bases respectively, with 15 bases between them. CDR3 length: 15 residues. Germline V gene data show CDR1 as LNHNV and CDR2 as YYDKDF (reference sequence). The CDR3 is CATSTTNRLTYEQYF. CDR3 nucleotides: TGTGCCACCAGCACTACGAACAGGCTTACCTACGAGCAGTACTTC.

The table lists this clone with a count of one. The chain is built from TRBV19 and TRBJ2-5, with 10 nucleotides matching TRBD2. Germline values: CDR1 LNHDA, CDR2 SQIVND (reference sequence). The V and J ends lost 7 bases and 4 bases, in that order; junction bases with no gene match: 12. The CDR3 loop spans 16 amino acids. As DNA, the CDR3 is TGTGCCAGTACGGTAGCGGGGGGTCTTCAGGGAGAGACCCAGTACTTC. Translating gives CASTVAGGLQGETQYF.

This clone occurred a few times. The chain employs TRBV18 and TRBJ2-7; 8 bases map to TRBD1. This CDR3 has 13 amino acids. CDR1 KGHSH and CDR2 LQKENI come from the germline V gene. The V and J ends lost 5 bases and 4 bases, in that order; junction bases with no gene match: 4. The CDR3 loop reads CASSTRDRYEQYF. In DNA form, the CDR3 reads TGTGCCAGCTCAACCCGGGACAGGTACGAGCAGTACTTC. The variable domain in full, with the rest retrieved from reference TRBV18 and TRBJ2-7, is NAGVMQNPRHLVRRRGQEARLRCSPMKGHSHVYWYRQLPEEGLKFMVYLQKENIIDESGMPKERFSAEFPKEGPSILRIQQVVRGDSAAYFCASSTRDRYEQYFGPGTRLTVT.

The chain joins TRBV6-6 to TRBJ1-1; 9 bases match TRBD1. The V gene end was trimmed by 7 bases and the J gene end by 6 bases; junction bases not matched to a gene: 9. This CDR3 has 14 residues. CDR1 and CDR2 from the germline V gene are MNHNY and SVGAGI (reference sequence). CDR3: CASIPYRGRSEAFF. For the CDR3, the DNA is TGTGCCAGCATCCCGTACAGGGGGCGATCTGAAGCTTTCTTT.

The chain employs TRBV4-2 and TRBJ1-4; a weak D match, TRBD1 (5 bases). CDR3 size: 19 residues. Germline loops: CDR1 LGHNA, CDR2 YNFKEQ. V lost 0 bases and J 2 bases, leaving 19 bases between the germline ends. CDR3 in DNA: TGTGCCAGCAGCCAAGAATCACAGGCCCCTGGGGCCACTAATGAAAAACTGTTTTTT. It yields the protein CASSQESQAPGATNEKLFF.

The rearrangement uses TRBV19 and TRBJ1-5, with a weak D call TRBD1 (6 bases). Germline CDR1 and CDR2: LNHDA and SQIVND (reference sequence). This CDR3 region has 14 residues. V lost 6 bases, J lost 1 base, and 10 bases lay in between. This CDR3 is CASSNRESNQPQHF. In nucleotides, the CDR3 is TGTGCCAGTAGCAACAGGGAAAGCAATCAGCCCCAGCATTTT.

The J gene is TRBJ1-5, the V gene TRBV19; D possibly corresponds to TRBD1 (5 bases). V lost 3 bases, J lost 0 bases, and 15 bases lay in between. The CDR3 contains 17 residues. CDR1 is LNHDA and CDR2 is SQIVND in the germline V gene (reference sequence). This chain's CDR3 is CASSIPMGLGSNQPQHF. The CDR3 DNA is TGTGCCAGTAGTATCCCGATGGGGCTCGGTAGCAATCAGCCCCAGCATTTT.

This clone has only one observation. V and J are TRBV5-1 and TRBJ1-6; 8 positions match TRBD1. V shed 0 bases, J shed 2 bases, and the junction held 4 bases outside the gene matches. The CDR3 contains 17 residues. The germline gives CDR1 SGHRS, CDR2 YFSETQ. For the CDR3, the DNA is TGCGCCAGCAGCTTGGGTGGACAGGGAACCTATAATTCACCCCTCCACTTT. Protein sequence: CASSLGGQGTYNSPLHF.

The chain employs TRBV5-1 and TRBJ2-1, with D maybe TRBD1 (5 bases). The V and J ends lost 1 base and 5 bases respectively, with 13 bases between them. This CDR3 contains 15 residues. CDR1 is SGHRS, CDR2 YFSETQ, per germline. Written as DNA, the CDR3 is TGCGCCAGCAGCTTGAATGCAGGGTCGAACAATGAGCAGTTCTTC. This codes for CASSLNAGSNNEQFF. The whole variable domain, remainder taken from reference TRBV5-1 and TRBJ2-1, is KAGVTQTPRYLIKTRGQQVTLSCSPISGHRSVSWYQQTPGQGLQFLFEYFSETQRNKGNFPGRFSGRQFSNSRSEMNVSTLELGDSALYLCASSLNAGSNNEQFFGPGTRLTVL.

The chain is built from TRBV25-1 and TRBJ2-1; 7 nucleotides match TRBD2. Germline lookup yields CDR1 MGHDK and CDR2 SYGVNS. V was pared by 3 bases and J by 1 base, with 6 bases of the junction left unmatched. This CDR3 has 16 amino acids. The CDR3 coding sequence is TGTGCCAGCAGTGATGAATGGGGGGGTTCCTACAATGAGCAGTTCTTC. It is translated as CASSDEWGGSYNEQFF.

The CDR3, as DNA: TGTGCCAGCAGCTTAGGGCGGGGGGCTGGATATGGCTACACCTTC. Translated, it gives CASSLGRGAGYGYTF. The J gene is TRBJ1-2, the V gene TRBV13, with D possibly being TRBD1 (6 bases). Trimming left V 0 bases short and J 5 bases short, with 13 bases between. The CDR3 has 15 amino acids. Germline V CDR1 and CDR2: PRHDT, FYEKMQ (reference sequence). The full variable domain, completed using reference TRBV13 and TRBJ1-2, is AAGVIQSPRHLIKEKRETATLKCYPIPRHDTVYWYQQGPGQDPQFLISFYEKMQSDKGSIPDRFSAQQFSDYHSELNMSSLELGDSALYFCASSLGRGAGYGYTFGSGTRLTVV.